This TCR beta chain stems from a study of blood T cell repertoires in COVID-19 (dated by TCRdb to about 2020). In terms of the full investigation: Samples from collaborators originated in the United States, Italy and Spain and spanned both the acute and convalescent phases of COVID-19. Nearly every sample came with metadata listing a de-identified subject ID, COVID-19 status, age in years and sex. Where available, HLA class I and class II types were obtained from metadata supplied by the sample provider rather than from assay-based typing. The prospective study material was composed of cDNA or gDNA derived from T cells, B-cell-depleted T cells, or PBMCs. The repertoires were released in a freely available public database meant as a resource for research on the immune response to SARS-CoV-2. The dataset comprised deeply sampled blood TCRbeta repertoires from subjects exposed to, actively infected with, or recovered from COVID-19. Samples came from the ongoing ImmuneRACE study (first 160 participants) plus 1,254 subjects from 6 global collaborators. Study-wide findings and limitations: The amount of clinical and demographic metadata varied by source and participant and was provided uncurated.

The immunoSEQ Assay, a bias-controlled multiplex PCR, was used to amplify TCRbeta CDR3 regions from genomic DNA. In the source study's methods: The number of nucleated cells in each sample was estimated by amplification of reference gene primers within the assay. To quantify the absolute abundance of each unique TCRbeta CDR3 rearrangement, sequence reads were collapsed and filtered. For each sample, productive Simpson clonality was calculated as the square root of Simpson's diversity index over productive rearrangements. The source is immuneACCESS, and TCRdb retained only in-frame sequences with V and J called. Part of the clones is not carried over; for the studies checked, unresolved V genes explain less than half of this, and the remainder is unexplained. Clone size and the V and J calls come from that table; the DNA yielded D and trimming. The table for this sample lists fewer than 60,000 clones; about four fifths of them were counted only once. The ten largest make up approximately 10% of the sample.

Concerning this clone: The target of this receptor is not known. Qualities for individual bases were not recorded, and no much larger clone is one base off.

Whole blood was collected in K2EDTA tubes by collaborating institutions according to the institutions' own protocols. For TCRbeta analysis, collaborators shipped samples in one of three forms: frozen whole blood, isolated PBMCs, or DNA extracted from either of those sample types. The cysteine opens and the phenylalanine closes a CDR3 of 11 amino acids. CDR3 DNA only is kept here, 33 bases in frame from base 1. The V and J ends are trimmed by 3 bases and 8 bases, leaving 7 bases between them. CDR1 and CDR2 were assigned from the germline V gene as SQVTM and ANQGSEA. The chain is made from TRBV29-1 and TRBJ2-2; the D gene cannot be named for sure. The specimen was peripheral blood. The sequence was obtained from a man in his sixties with acute or convalescent COVID-19. The sequence in DNA is TGCAGCGTTGAGGCCGGGGGGGAGCTGTTTTTT. The encoded protein is CSVEAGGELFF.